This entry is about one T cell receptor (beta chain). What it binds is unknown. The sample belongs to a study of cytomegalovirus exposure and HLA in healthy donors. Study conclusions and caveats: Association with HLA alleles at 0.05 false discovery rate was found for 16,951 TCR beta sequences in a later analysis.

V gave up 0 bases and J gave up 6 bases, with 10 bases separating them. CDR1 and CDR2 (germline): LGHNA, YSLEER. This CDR3 has 14 amino acids. The PCR made use of 60 Vbeta and 13 Jbeta primers. Here immunoSEQ multiplex PCR was the method, and the copy in TCRdb shows in-frame clones only, minus some. There are some 140,000 clones in the sample; around 75% occur only once, and about 8.3% lies in the top ten. The sample was PBMCs. The sequence derives from a man aged 25-40 years in good health and CMV-seropositive. The chain recombines TRBV4-3 with TRBJ2-3; D not certain. Here the CDR3 DNA reads TGCGCCAGCAGCCAAGATTTTCCGTTGGATACGCAGTATTTT. It codes for CASSQDFPLDTQYF.